This T cell receptor beta chain was retrieved from a study of regulatory T cells in long-lasting Graves disease. Study information: Newly diagnosed Graves' patients had taken antithyroid drugs under 3 months. Whole-study results and caveats: Persistent disease exhibited a predilection for TRBV28, TRBJ1-2 and TRBJ2-5.

Time point: newly diagnosed GD, antithyroid drugs for less than 3 months. There was RNA extracted from PBMCs, and the TCR library was made from it. Peripheral blood, around 9.4 milliliters of it, was drawn into EDTA tubes. Through Arm-PCR of CDR3 regions and iRepertoire HTBI primers, TCR beta libraries were built. TCRdb recomputed calls from the multiplex PCR reads with MiXCR, one row per CDR3 protein. The top ten clones hold more than 20% of a sample with about 530,000 distinct CDR3 sequences, roughly a sixth of them seen once. This clonotype was picked up a small number of times. Antigen specificity is unknown. CDR3 length: 15 residues. Trimming left V 6 bases short and J 2 bases short, with 14 bases between. Germline CDR1 and CDR2: MNHEY and SVGEGT. The same data also contributed to another study, on T cells in Graves' hyperthyroidism and ophthalmopathy.

Here the sequenced sample was peripheral blood mononuclear cells (PBMCs), taken at new diagnosis, from a patient treated with antithyroid drugs. The V call is TRBV6-2 or TRBV6-3, the J call TRBJ1-3; D possibly corresponds to TRBD1 (5 bases). This clonotype was obtained from a woman aged 35 to 60 with Graves disease. The CDR3 spells CASRGGEDPGNTIYF. As DNA, the CDR3 is TGTGCCAGCAGGGGGGGGGAGGACCCTGGAAACACCATATATTTT.